One sample yielded the 29 T cell receptor beta chains listed below, sequenced in a study of neurological immune-mediated disorders. Each CDR3 protein gets one entry after TCRdb re-called the 5' RACE reads with MiXCR. The table shows 81,000 or so distinct CDR3 sequences, with under 15% occurring only once. Indicated time point: longitudinal time-point 2. Source material: PBMCs. The receptors come from a female donor with HTLV-1-associated myelopathy (HAM/TSP).

V gene TRBV5-6 combines with J gene TRBJ2-6, with D unclear. Deletions cut 1 base from V and 2 bases from J, with 7 bases between. CDR1 is SGHDT, CDR2 YYEEEE, per germline. The CDR3 runs 15 residues. CDR3 region: CASSLQGTGANVLTF. Written as DNA, the CDR3 is TGTGCCAGCAGCTTGCAAGGGACTGGGGCCAACGTCCTGACTTTC.

This clonotype appeared many times. The rearrangement joins TRBV27 to TRBJ1-2; 7 bases agree with TRBD1. There are 15 residues in the CDR3. Germline values: CDR1 MNHEY, CDR2 SMNVEV (reference sequence). With 2 bases clipped from V and 3 bases from J, the junction kept 6 bases outside the gene matches. CDR3 residues: CASSLRWQGDYGYTF. The DNA of the CDR3 is TGTGCCAGCAGTTTACGGTGGCAGGGGGACTATGGCTACACCTTC.

This clonotype was counted only a few times. The chain employs TRBV5-1 and TRBJ2-3; 16 positions agree with TRBD2. J was trimmed by 5 bases and V by 0 bases; bases with no gene match: 12. This CDR3 is built from 20 residues. Germline-derived CDR1 and CDR2 are SGHRS and YFSETQ. For the CDR3, the DNA is TGCGCCAGCAGCTTGGTATCGGGACTAGCGGGGGGGCGTAACAGAGATACGCAGTATTTT. The encoded protein is CASSLVSGLAGGRNRDTQYF.

The sample holds many counts of this clonotype. The chain uses TRBV14 and TRBJ2-6, with a possible D match to TRBD2 (5 bases). The germline V gene encodes CDR1 SGHDN and CDR2 FVKESK. The CDR3 has 16 amino acids. Between the trimmed V and J ends, which lost 0 bases and 3 bases, there was a span of 9 bases. The CDR3 nucleotides read TGTGCCAGCAGCCAAGATTTCGGGGTTGGGGCCAACGTCCTGACTTTC. This codes for CASSQDFGVGANVLTF. The whole variable domain, filled in from reference TRBV14 and TRBJ2-6, reads EAGVTQFPSHSVIEKGQTVTLRCDPISGHDNLYWYRRVMGKEIKFLLHFVKESKQDESGMPNNRFLAERTGGTYSTLKVQPAELEDSGVYFCASSQDFGVGANVLTFGAGSRLTVL.

This clonotype was seen at least ten times. The rearrangement links TRBV28 to TRBJ2-1, with 7 bases matching TRBD1. Germline CDR1 and CDR2: MDHEN and SYDVKM. The CDR3 consists of 14 residues. Trimming at V came to 2 bases and at J to 7 bases, leaving 5 bases not matched to a gene. In DNA form, the CDR3 reads TGTGCCAGCAGTTTAACAACAGGGGAAAATGAGCAGTTCTTC. Residues: CASSLTTGENEQFF. Variable domain in full (rest from reference TRBV28 and TRBJ2-1): DVKVTQSSRYLVKRTGEKVFLECVQDMDHENMFWYRQDPGLGLRLIYFSYDVKMKEKGDIPEGYSVSREKKERFSLILESASTNQTSMYLCASSLTTGENEQFFGPGTRLTVL.

The gene calls are TRBV9 and TRBJ2-7; TRBD1 or TRBD2 may be the D gene (5 bases each). The CDR3 covers 14 residues. Trimming pared 10 bases from V and 3 bases from J, leaving 20 bases between. Looked up from germline, CDR1 is SGDLS and CDR2 is YYNGEE. Written as DNA, the CDR3 is TGTGCCCCCATCTGGGGACGGATCCTCTACGAGCAGTACTTC. This encodes CAPIWGRILYEQYF.

J is TRBJ2-1 and V is TRBV3-1; tentatively, D is TRBD1 or TRBD2 (5 bases each). Germline-derived CDR1 and CDR2 are LGHDT and YNNKEL (reference sequence). The length of the CDR3 is 17 residues. V lost 2 bases and J lost 6, with 20 bases in between. The CDR3 coding sequence is TGTGCCAGCAGCCAAATCCTTAGCGAGGGGACCGTCAATGAGCAGTTCTTC. This codes for CASSQILSEGTVNEQFF.

This clonotype was observed many times. The rearrangement joins TRBV29-1 to TRBJ2-1; 12 bases align to TRBD2. V lost 6 bases to trimming and J lost 9 bases; unmatched junction nucleotides: 6. The CDR3 covers 13 residues. Germline V gene sequence: CDR1 SQVTM, CDR2 ANQGSEA. The CDR3 reads CSVPSTSGSEQFF. The CDR3 DNA is TGCAGCGTGCCCTCGACTAGCGGGAGTGAGCAGTTCTTC.

The rearrangement joins TRBV30 to TRBJ1-2, with TRBD1 matching 7 bases. The CDR3 covers 12 residues. Trimming took 2 bases from V and 8 from J; bases not matched to a gene: 5. Germline V lookup: CDR1 GTSNPN, CDR2 SVGIG (reference sequence). The CDR3 loop is CAWSPTGFGYTF. In DNA form, the CDR3 reads TGTGCCTGGAGTCCGACAGGGTTCGGCTACACCTTC. Looking up the rest from reference TRBV30 and TRBJ1-2 gives the full variable domain: SQTIHQWPATLVQPVGSPLSLECTVEGTSNPNLYWYRQAAGRGLQLLFYSVGIGQISSEVPQNLSASRPQDRQFILSSKKLLLSDSGFYLCAWSPTGFGYTFGSGTRLTVV.

There are many counts of this clonotype. The chain links TRBV28 to TRBJ2-7, with 7 bases aligning to TRBD1. This CDR3 has 16 amino acids. Germline assignment: CDR1 MDHEN and CDR2 SYDVKM. J lost 2 bases, V lost 4 bases, and 11 bases had no gene match. The CDR3 loop is CASSSYGQEVTYEQYF. The CDR3, as DNA: TGTGCCAGCAGTTCATATGGACAGGAAGTGACCTACGAGCAGTACTTC.

This clonotype was observed many times. This chain links TRBV5-1 with TRBJ2-5, with 9 positions matching TRBD1. CDR1 and CDR2 (germline): SGHRS, YFSETQ. V trimming: 4 bases; J trimming: 5 bases; junction bases outside the gene matches: 9. CDR3 size: 15 residues. CDR3 in DNA: TGCGCCAGCAGCCCTGATTGGGACAGGGAGGAGACCCAGTACTTC. Its protein is CASSPDWDREETQYF.

This clonotype was observed many times. CDR3 DNA sequence: TGCGCCAGCAGCCTCCGGGGGGACGTTTCGAATGAGCAGTTCTTC. Encoded protein: CASSLRGDVSNEQFF. V usage is TRBV5-1 and J usage is TRBJ2-1, with TRBD2 matching over 7 bases. This CDR3 comprises 15 residues. V dropped 4 bases and J dropped 7; count of bases not matched to a gene: 11. Germline V gives CDR1 SGHRS, CDR2 YFSETQ.

This clonotype was recorded many times. The chain has TRBV4-1 and TRBJ2-5; a possible D gene is TRBD1 (5 bases). Germline loops: CDR1 MGHRA, CDR2 YSYEKL. The CDR3 contains 14 residues. V lost 5 bases to trimming and J lost 2 bases, with 12 bases between them. CDR3: CASSFRTTQETQYF. The DNA for the CDR3 is TGCGCCAGCAGCTTTAGGACAACTCAAGAGACCCAGTACTTC.

In this sample, this clonotype turned up many times. This sequence may be a read error, since a much larger clone differs from it by one base. This chain links TRBV3-1 with TRBJ2-3; D unresolved. The V end lost 5 bases, the J end lost 4 bases, and 4 bases lay between the germline ends. Germline values: CDR1 LGHDT, CDR2 YNNKEL (reference sequence). The CDR3 extends over 11 amino acids. The CDR3: CASSFADTQYF. The CDR3 coding sequence is TGTGCCAGCAGCTTCGCAGATACGCAGTATTTT.

A remark on this clonotype: This sequence may be a read error, since a much larger clone differs from it by one base. The rearrangement joins TRBV5-1 to TRBJ2-1, with D possibly being TRBD1 (5 bases). Between the trimmed V and J ends, which lost 4 bases and 2 bases, there was a span of 10 bases. CDR1 is SGHRS, CDR2 YFSETQ, per germline. The CDR3 covers 14 residues. CDR3 sequence reads: CASSTVTAYNEQFF. CDR3 in DNA: TGCGCCAGCAGCACCGTGACAGCCTACAATGAGCAGTTCTTC.

This clonotype was seen at least ten times. This chain joins TRBV5-5 and TRBJ2-2, with 10 bases aligning to TRBD1. This CDR3 contains 18 residues. The V and J ends lost 4 bases and 0 bases, in that order; junction bases with no gene match: 9. CDR1 SGHKS and CDR2 YYEKEE come from the germline V gene (reference sequence). The CDR3 sequence: CASSVGTGEGPNTGELFF. The DNA for the CDR3 is TGTGCCAGCAGCGTCGGGACAGGGGAAGGACCGAACACCGGGGAGCTGTTTTTT. The full variable domain, rest sourced from reference TRBV5-5 and TRBJ2-2, is DAGVTQSPTHLIKTRGQQVTLRCSPISGHKSVSWYQQVLGQGPQFIFQYYEKEERGRGNFPDRFSARQFPNYSSELNVNALLLGDSALYLCASSVGTGEGPNTGELFFGEGSRLTVL.

As regards this clonotype: A much larger clone sits a single nucleotide away, making a read error possible. V is TRBV20-1 and J is TRBJ1-1, with 11 bases fitting TRBD1. The CDR3 is 12 amino acids. J gave up 12 bases and V 3 bases, and 6 bases lay outside the gene matches. Looked up from germline, CDR1 is DFQATT and CDR2 is SNEGSKA (reference sequence). Here the CDR3 DNA reads TGCAGTGCTAGGCGGGACAGGGGGGCAACTTTCTTT. This translates into CSARRDRGATFF.

Of note for this clonotype: The junction and the germline gene differ at one end; a read error may be behind it. The genes are TRBV14 and TRBJ2-5; the match to TRBD2 covers 8 bases. This CDR3 has 18 amino acids. CDR1 and CDR2 from the germline V gene are SGHDN and FVKESK. DNA of the CDR3: TGTGCCAGCAACCAAGAGGGGACTTTGGCTCTAGCGGGAGAGACCCAGTACTTC. It is translated as CASNQEGTLALAGETQYF.

The sample holds a few counts of this clonotype. J is TRBJ2-5 and V is TRBV20-1, with TRBD1 as a possible D gene (5 bases). Germline CDR1 and CDR2: DFQATT and SNEGSKA (reference sequence). This CDR3 is 13 amino acids long. Trimming removed 4 bases from V and 5 bases from J, with 14 bases in between. CDR3: CSAKGAPGETQYF. The CDR3 coding sequence is TGCAGTGCTAAAGGTGCCCCAGGGGAGACCCAGTACTTC.

A word on this clonotype: The junction and the germline gene differ at one end; a read error may be behind it. The chain has TRBV7-9 and TRBJ2-1; no clear D gene. This CDR3 has 13 residues. Germline CDR1 and CDR2: SEHNR and FQNEAQ (reference sequence). The CDR3 sequence: CASSPDLYNVQFF. CDR3 nucleotides: TGTGCCAGCAGCCCCGATCTCTACAATGTGCAGTTCTTC.

This clonotype was recorded at least ten times. This rearrangement joins TRBV5-1 to TRBJ2-5; 9 nucleotides align to TRBD1. With V trimmed by 4 bases and J by 5 bases, 6 bases remained unmatched. The germline V gene encodes CDR1 SGHRS and CDR2 YFSETQ. This CDR3 has 14 amino acids. The CDR3 nucleotides read TGCGCCAGCAGCCCCGGGACAGGGAGGGAGACCCAGTACTTC. Translation: CASSPGTGRETQYF.

This clonotype was seen many times. The rearrangement joins TRBV5-1 to TRBJ1-5; a possible D gene is TRBD1 (6 bases). Trimming stripped 1 base from V and 1 base from J, with 24 bases between. Germline V gives CDR1 SGHRS, CDR2 YFSETQ. The CDR3 length is 20 residues. This CDR3 is CASSLKGGRWSGASNQPQHF. In nucleotides, the CDR3 is TGCGCCAGCAGCTTGAAAGGGGGAAGGTGGTCGGGGGCAAGCAATCAGCCCCAGCATTTT.

This clonotype has a count of ten or more. The chain joins TRBV4-1 to TRBJ2-3; 9 nucleotides match TRBD2. The CDR3 sequence is 16 residues long. V lost 4 bases to trimming and J lost 4 bases; unmatched junction nucleotides: 9. In germline, CDR1 is MGHRA, CDR2 YSYEKL. CDR3 residues: CASSRGGGGKSDTQYF. CDR3 coding DNA: TGCGCCAGCAGCCGTGGCGGGGGGGGAAAATCAGATACGCAGTATTTT.

The sample holds many counts of this clonotype. The CDR3 nucleotides are TGTGCCAGCATACAAGGGGTGAGGACCGGGGAGCTGTTTTTT. Translating gives CASIQGVRTGELFF. V gene TRBV6-2 or TRBV6-3 combines with J gene TRBJ2-2; D might be TRBD1 (5 bases). Germline V gene lookup returns CDR1 MNHEY and CDR2 SVGEGT. Between the trimmed V and J ends, which lost 7 bases and 5 bases, there was a span of 14 bases. The length of the CDR3 is 14 residues.

To note about this clonotype: Given a much more abundant clone one base away, this may be a read error. The J gene is TRBJ2-1, the V gene TRBV11-2; the match to TRBD1 covers 9 bases. Per the germline V gene, CDR1 is SGHAT and CDR2 is FQNNGV. CDR3 length: 14 amino acids. The CDR3 DNA reads TGTGCCAGCAGTCCGGGACAGGGATCTAATGAGCGGTTCTTC. Its translation is CASSPGQGSNERFF.

This clonotype was observed a few times. The junction departs from germline at one end; a sequencing error may be responsible. V and J are TRBV25-1 and TRBJ2-3; D possibly matches TRBD1 or TRBD2 (6 bases each). Germline CDR1 MGHDK, CDR2 SYGVNS. The CDR3 has 15 amino acids. CDR3 DNA sequence: TGTGTCAGCAGTGAGGGGCAGGGGAGGACAGATACGCAGTATTTT. Amino acids: CVSSEGQGRTDTQYF.

This clonotype has a handful of counts. The chain uses TRBV4-1 and TRBJ2-7, with D possibly being TRBD1 (6 bases). The CDR3 loop spans 15 amino acids. The germline V and J ends were trimmed by 0 bases and 3 bases, with 12 bases remaining between them. Germline V lookup: CDR1 MGHRA, CDR2 YSYEKL. CDR3 sequence reads: CASSQDTGQGYEQYF. The CDR3 DNA sequence: TGCGCCAGCAGCCAAGACACAGGGCAGGGCTACGAGCAGTACTTC.

At least ten counts were recorded for this clonotype. The chain joins TRBV5-1 to TRBJ2-1; TRBD2 might be the D (7 bases). V lost 0 bases to trimming and J lost 9 bases, with 19 bases between them. Germline-derived CDR1 and CDR2 are SGHRS and YFSETQ. This CDR3 spans 16 amino acids. Here the CDR3 DNA reads TGCGCCAGCAGCTTGGTGGGCAGAAAAGGGGGGGGTGAGCAGTTCTTC. Amino acids: CASSLVGRKGGGEQFF.

This clonotype has at least ten counts. At one boundary the junction diverges from the germline segment, which might be a read error. This chain uses TRBV15 with TRBJ2-6; D is unresolved. This CDR3 is 16 amino acids long. From germline, CDR1 is LNHNV and CDR2 YYDKDF (reference sequence). This CDR3 is CATSRDRASGANVLTF. CDR3 in DNA: TGTGCTACCAGCAGAGATAGGGCTTCTGGGGCCAACGTCCTGACTTTC.